The 28 T cell receptor beta chains below were found in one sample sequenced in a study of post-analysis software for immune sequencing data. Regarding the study as a whole: There were a few TRBV segments more frequent in patients than controls, and TRBV5-6, TRBV5-1 and TRBV20-1 were among them.

These TCRs are of unknown antigen specificity. Sequencing libraries made from TCR beta cDNA carried unique molecular identifiers. Each CDR3 protein gets one entry after TCRdb re-called the PCR reads with MiXCR. The sample shows hundreds of thousands of distinct CDR3 sequences, over 35% of them seen only once. The material sequenced was blood. The receptors were sampled from a girl between 10 and 17 years old with multiple sclerosis.

For this clonotype: One end of the junction is discordant with germline, which a read error may explain. The CDR3 DNA reads TGCTGCGTGGGAGTGGACAGATCGAACATTCAGTACTTC. This sequence encodes CCVGVDRSNIQYF. The chain uses TRBV29-1 and TRBJ2-4, with D possibly matching TRBD1 (6 bases). CDR1 is SQVTM and CDR2 is ANQGSEA in the germline V gene. The CDR3 runs 13 residues. Supplemented by reference TRBV29-1 and TRBJ2-4, the full variable domain reads SAVISQKPSRDICQRGTSLTIQCQVDSQVTMMFWYRQQPGQSLTLIATANQGSEATYESGFVIDKFPISRPNLTFSTLTVSNMSPEDSSIYLCCVGVDRSNIQYFGAGTRLSVL.

The V gene is TRBV20-1, the J gene TRBJ2-5; unclear D gene. The CDR3 loop spans 15 amino acids. V lost 1 base, J lost 0 bases, and 12 bases lay in between. CDR1 is DFQATT, CDR2 SNEGSKA, per germline (reference sequence). The CDR3 nucleotides are TGCAGTGCTAGAGCCCTGGACGGAAACCAAGAGACCCAGTACTTC. This translates into CSARALDGNQETQYF.

V usage is TRBV3-1 and J usage is TRBJ2-1; no definite D call. This CDR3 spans 14 amino acids. V was shortened by 0 bases and J by 15 bases, with 18 bases between the two germline ends. Germline CDR1 and CDR2: LGHDT and YNNKEL (reference sequence). The DNA of the CDR3 is TGTGCCAGCAGCCAAGATATCCTATACGCCGATCCGTTCTTC. Translation gives CASSQDILYADPFF.

This clonotype was picked up a small number of times. The chain recombines TRBV6-6 with TRBJ2-7, with D possibly TRBD1 on 6 matching bases. The germline V gene has CDR1 MNHNY and CDR2 SVGAGI (reference sequence). The CDR3 consists of 13 residues. Trimming removed 7 bases at V and 6 bases at J, with 16 bases between. The CDR3 region has the DNA TGTGCCAGCACCGAGGGGGTCTGGGTCGAGCAGTACTTC. It translates to CASTEGVWVEQYF.

This clonotype has a handful of counts. The chain recombines TRBV7-9 with TRBJ2-3, with 9 bases lining up with TRBD2. This CDR3 region has 17 residues. Germline assignment: CDR1 SEHNR and CDR2 FQNEAQ (reference sequence). V trimming: 2 bases; J trimming: 5 bases; junction bases outside the gene matches: 11. CDR3 DNA: TGTGCCAGCAGCTTACCGAGGGGAGTAGCGGGAGAAGATACGCAGTATTTT. It is translated as CASSLPRGVAGEDTQYF.

A single count supports this clonotype. The genes are TRBV11-2 and TRBJ2-7; 10 bases are shared with TRBD2. The CDR3 extends over 15 amino acids. The ends lost 4 bases at V and 2 bases at J; junction bases unmatched: 5. Per germline, CDR1 SGHAT and CDR2 FQNNGV. The CDR3 nucleotides are TGTGCCAGCAGCTCAGGACTAGCGGCAGCCTACGAGCAGTACTTC. Translating it yields CASSSGLAAAYEQYF.

The gene calls are TRBV15 and TRBJ2-3, with D tentatively TRBD2 (5 bases). V was trimmed by 1 base and J by 2 bases, leaving 22 bases between them. Per the germline V gene, CDR1 is LNHNV and CDR2 is YYDKDF (reference sequence). CDR3 length: 19 amino acids. Here the CDR3 reads CATSRVATPLLMVTDTQYF. The CDR3 DNA reads TGTGCCACCAGCAGAGTAGCGACACCACTTCTCATGGTCACAGATACGCAGTATTTT.

In regard to this clonotype: It may be a read error: a sequence one base away is much more abundant. The V gene is TRBV7-2, the J gene TRBJ2-1; D is unclear. V was cut by 0 bases and J by 0 bases, with 6 bases left in between. CDR1 is SGHTA and CDR2 is FQGNSA in the germline V gene. CDR3 size: 15 residues. CDR3: CASSLAWSSYNEQFF. For the CDR3, the DNA is TGTGCCAGCAGCTTAGCCTGGAGCTCCTACAATGAGCAGTTCTTC.

This clonotype was observed a few times. CDR3 bases: TGTGCCAGCAGTCCCCAGACAGTCTCCTACGAGCAGTACTTC. Its protein is CASSPQTVSYEQYF. The chain is built from TRBV6-6 and TRBJ2-7; TRBD1 might be the D (5 bases). The germline gives CDR1 MNHNY, CDR2 SVGAGI (reference sequence). The CDR3 consists of 14 residues. V lost 5 bases and J lost 0, with 11 bases in between.

The V gene is TRBV12-3 or TRBV12-4, the J gene TRBJ2-6, with D perhaps matching TRBD1 or TRBD2 (6 bases each). This CDR3 has 17 residues. Trimming took 7 bases from V and 1 from J, leaving 17 bases between them. CDR3 DNA: TGTGCCAGCAACCCCGCGGGACATAAATCTGGGGCCAACGTCCTGACTTTC. It encodes CASNPAGHKSGANVLTF.

This clonotype has only a few counts. The CDR3 spells CSARLAADNEQFF. CDR3 coding DNA: TGCAGTGCTAGACTAGCGGCGGACAATGAGCAGTTCTTC. The chain links TRBV20-1 to TRBJ2-1; 7 nucleotides agree with TRBD2. This CDR3 comprises 13 residues. Trimming cost V 2 bases and J 5 bases; bases outside gene matches: 3. The germline V gene encodes CDR1 DFQATT and CDR2 SNEGSKA (reference sequence).

V is TRBV4-1 and J is TRBJ2-1; TRBD2 matches at 7 bases. Germline assignment: CDR1 MGHRA and CDR2 YSYEKL. The CDR3 contains 17 residues. Germline trimming cut 1 base from V and 5 bases from J; bases unmatched to any gene: 11. Written as DNA, the CDR3 is TGCGCCAGCAGCCAAGTCCCTGAGCGGGAAGGTCACAATGAGCAGTTCTTC. This encodes CASSQVPEREGHNEQFF.

This clonotype was found a few times. This sequence joins TRBV28 and TRBJ2-3, with 7 bases fitting TRBD2. The CDR3 runs to 14 residues. Looked up from germline, CDR1 is MDHEN and CDR2 is SYDVKM. With V trimmed by 5 bases and J by 6 bases, 8 bases remained unmatched. The CDR3 sequence is CASSPQGGLDTQYF. CDR3 coding DNA: TGTGCCAGCAGTCCCCAGGGAGGGTTGGATACGCAGTATTTT.

The chain joins TRBV5-1 to TRBJ2-7, with 11 bases matching TRBD1. CDR3 length: 15 residues. Per the germline V gene, CDR1 is SGHRS and CDR2 is YFSETQ. J was trimmed by 2 bases and V by 7 bases; bases with no gene match: 8. The CDR3 sequence: CASRSGTGGTYEQYF. The CDR3 bases are TGCGCCAGCCGTTCCGGGACAGGGGGAACCTACGAGCAGTACTTC.

The chain uses TRBV9 and TRBJ2-7; D possibly uses TRBD1 or TRBD2 (5 bases each). CDR3 length: 13 amino acids. Germline CDR1 is SGDLS and CDR2 is YYNGEE. V was cut by 3 bases and J by 3 bases, with 10 bases left in between. CDR3 residues: CASSDEGSYEQYF. CDR3 in DNA: TGTGCCAGCAGCGACGAGGGGAGCTACGAGCAGTACTTC.

This chain uses TRBV5-1 with TRBJ2-4; 7 nucleotides line up with TRBD1. Per the germline V gene, CDR1 is SGHRS and CDR2 is YFSETQ. Germline trimming cut 4 bases from V and 9 bases from J; bases unmatched to any gene: 10. The CDR3 is 14 amino acids. As DNA, the CDR3 is TGCGCCAGCAGCACGGGACAGAGGTCCGGCATTCAGTACTTC. Translation: CASSTGQRSGIQYF.

The J gene is TRBJ2-1, the V gene TRBV7-3; 12 bases line up with TRBD2. Germline assignment: CDR1 SGHTA and CDR2 FQGTGA. The CDR3 has 15 amino acids. V gave up 5 bases and J gave up 7 bases; unmatched junction bases: 6. The CDR3 sequence is CASSLRLAGENEQFF. The CDR3 DNA is TGTGCCAGCAGCCTCAGACTAGCGGGAGAAAATGAGCAGTTCTTC.

The V gene is TRBV28, the J gene TRBJ2-6, with D unclear. CDR3 length: 13 residues. The V and J ends lost 10 bases and 0 bases respectively, with 7 bases between them. From germline, CDR1 is MDHEN and CDR2 SYDVKM. Written as DNA, the CDR3 is TGTGCCACCCAGGACTCTGGGGCCAACGTCCTGACTTTC. Encoded protein: CATQDSGANVLTF.

The rearrangement uses TRBV10-3 and TRBJ2-5; TRBD2 matches at 8 bases. The CDR3 extends over 15 amino acids. Germline CDR1 is ENHRY and CDR2 is SYGVKD. The trim removed 3 bases at V and 9 bases at J, leaving 12 bases unmatched. In nucleotides, the CDR3 is TGTGCCATCAGTGACAAGGGACTAGTCGGTACGGCCCAGTACTTC. It yields the protein CAISDKGLVGTAQYF.

The chain is built from TRBV24-1 and TRBJ2-5, with 7 positions matching TRBD1. Germline V gene sequence: CDR1 KGHDR, CDR2 SFDVKD. Trimming removed 3 bases from V and 6 bases from J; junction bases left unmatched: 12. This CDR3 is 16 amino acids long. CDR3 region: CATSDHTGTEEQTQYF. Written as DNA, the CDR3 is TGTGCCACCAGTGATCACACCGGGACAGAAGAACAGACCCAGTACTTC.

In its sample, this clonotype was seen a few times. The V gene is TRBV12-3 or TRBV12-4, the J gene TRBJ2-1; D is ambiguous. This CDR3 has 12 residues. V was trimmed by 6 bases and J by 7 bases, leaving 10 bases between them. The CDR3 is CASRVVQNEQFF. CDR3 in DNA: TGTGCCAGCAGAGTAGTACAGAATGAGCAGTTCTTC.

The V gene is TRBV6-5, the J gene TRBJ1-4, with TRBD1 matching over 7 bases. The J segment lost 5 bases and the V segment lost 6 bases, leaving 6 bases of the junction unmatched. CDR1 and CDR2 from the germline V gene are MNHEY and SVGAGI. The CDR3 has 14 residues. The CDR3 sequence is CASRPRDSNEKLFF. In DNA form, the CDR3 reads TGTGCCAGCAGACCTAGGGACAGCAATGAAAAACTGTTTTTT.

In this sample, this clonotype turned up many times. The CDR3 sequence: CASSYPGSSYEQYF. The CDR3 nucleotides are TGTGCCAGCAGTTATCCGGGGAGCTCCTACGAGCAGTACTTC. The V call is TRBV12-3 or TRBV12-4, the J call TRBJ2-7; a possible D gene is TRBD2 (5 bases). V was clipped by 4 bases and J by 0 bases, with 10 bases between them. CDR3 size: 14 residues.

The rearrangement joins TRBV12-3 or TRBV12-4 to TRBJ1-4; D is uncertain. V lost 6 bases, J lost 0 bases, and 8 bases lay in between. CDR3 length equals 14 residues. CDR3 DNA: TGTGCCAGCAGCCCGGGAACAACTAATGAAAAACTGTTTTTT. Its translation is CASSPGTTNEKLFF.

The rearrangement uses TRBV6-5 and TRBJ2-4, with 7 nucleotides matching TRBD2. The V gene end was trimmed by 0 bases and the J gene end by 1 base; junction bases not matched to a gene: 6. The CDR3 is 17 amino acids. Germline V gene sequence: CDR1 MNHEY, CDR2 SVGAGI. The DNA for the CDR3 is TGTGCCAGCAGTTACTCGGGAGGGCTAGGGGCCAAAAACATTCAGTACTTC. As protein: CASSYSGGLGAKNIQYF.

V gene TRBV7-3 combines with J gene TRBJ2-2; D might be TRBD1 (6 bases). This CDR3 has 18 residues. V was clipped by 0 bases and J by 0 bases, with 14 bases between them. Germline-derived CDR1 and CDR2 are SGHTA and FQGTGA. Here the CDR3 reads CASSLTEYTGTNTGELFF. CDR3 DNA: TGTGCCAGCAGCTTAACGGAGTACACAGGGACGAACACCGGGGAGCTGTTTTTT.

V usage is TRBV30 and J usage is TRBJ2-1, with D tentatively TRBD1 (6 bases). The CDR3 totals 13 residues. Per germline, CDR1 GTSNPN and CDR2 SVGIG (reference sequence). Trimming took off 2 bases at V and 5 bases at J, with 10 bases between the two ends. The CDR3 DNA reads TGTGCCTGGAGTATAGGGGGAAACAATGAGCAGTTCTTC. Translating it yields CAWSIGGNNEQFF.

The rearrangement uses TRBV5-1 and TRBJ2-3; 11 nucleotides align to TRBD1. The CDR3 sequence is 16 residues long. Unmatched junction bases numbered 7, after V lost 3 bases and J lost 4 bases. Germline assignment: CDR1 SGHRS and CDR2 YFSETQ. CDR3 amino acids: CASSSRDRGEADTQYF. CDR3 DNA sequence: TGCGCCAGCAGCTCCCGGGACAGGGGGGAAGCAGATACGCAGTATTTT.